A selection of T cell receptor beta chains follows, all from one sample in a study of blood T cell repertoires in COVID-19. TCRdb keeps only in-frame clones here, not all; method: immunoSEQ multiplex PCR. Of 85,000 to 110,000 clones listed, approximately 90% were seen once; the top ten hold around 3.1%. Sequencing used peripheral blood. The receptors derive from a man in his fifties in a cohort sampled during active COVID-19. The CDR3 runs from the conserved cysteine through the conserved F or W. The D gene is left open where the match is weak. A clone size is listed for some rows: how often the clone was seen (once, few, many), or a class if it is expanded.

once,TRBV5-1,-,TRBJ1-3,CASSQTLRSGNTIYF,TGCGCCAGCAGCCAGACATTACGCTCTGGAAACACCATATATTTT
-,TRBV4-1,-,TRBJ1-5,CASSQEVGENQPQHF,TGCGCCAGCAGCCAAGAAGTCGGGGAGAATCAGCCCCAGCATTTT
-,TRBV27,TRBD1,TRBJ2-1,CASSQAGQGRDEQFF,TGTGCCAGCAGTCAAGCGGGACAGGGAAGGGATGAGCAGTTCTTC
-,TRBV2,-,TRBJ1-2,CASSAGGNYGYTF,TGTGCCAGCAGTGCGGGGGGTAACTATGGCTACACCTTC
-,TRBV11-2,TRBD1,TRBJ1-1,CASSLQGGAFF,TGTGCCAGCAGCTTACAGGGGGGAGCTTTCTTT
-,TRBV19,TRBD1,TRBJ1-6,CASSSPTGGTYNSPLHF,TGTGCCAGTAGTAGTCCGACAGGGGGCACCTATAATTCACCCCTCCACTTT
-,TRBV7-8,-,TRBJ1-6,CASSLVTGFVSPLHF,TGTGCCAGCAGCTTGGTGACAGGCTTTGTGTCACCCCTCCACTTT
-,TRBV11-2,-,TRBJ2-2,CASSLVGGTGELFF,TGTGCCAGCAGCTTAGTGGGGGGAACCGGGGAGCTGTTTTTT
-,TRBV3-1/TRBV3-2,TRBD2,TRBJ2-2,CASSQGERGGRRVGELFF,TGTGCCAGCAGCCAAGGCGAGCGGGGGGGCCGGCGAGTCGGGGAGCTGTTTTTT
once,TRBV28,-,TRBJ2-3,CASSLASGDTQYF,TGTGCCAGCAGTTTAGCGTCCGGGGATACGCAGTATTTT
-,TRBV11-2,TRBD2,TRBJ2-5,CASSSRLSSGGFQETQYF,TGTGCCAGCAGCTCCCGTCTATCTAGCGGGGGGTTCCAAGAGACCCAGTACTTC
-,TRBV5-1,-,TRBJ2-1,CASSLGLVGNEQFF,TGCGCCAGCAGCTTGGGACTAGTTGGAAATGAGCAGTTCTTC
-,TRBV19,-,TRBJ2-7,CASGRWGLTYEQYF,TGTGCCAGTGGAAGATGGGGCCTGACCTACGAGCAGTACTTC
-,TRBV3-1/TRBV3-2,TRBD2,TRBJ2-3,CASTTSGGADTQYF,TGTGCCAGCACGACTAGCGGGGGGGCAGATACGCAGTATTTT
-,TRBV5-4,TRBD1,TRBJ1-4,CASSSTGGEKLFF,TGTGCCAGCAGCTCTACAGGGGGTGAAAAACTGTTTTTT
-,TRBV20-1,-,TRBJ1-1,CSASLGREAFF,TGCAGTGCTAGTTTGGGCAGAGAAGCTTTCTTT
once,TRBV9,-,TRBJ1-1,CASSVVGTNTEAFF,TGTGCCAGCAGCGTAGTGGGCACAAACACTGAAGCTTTCTTT
-,TRBV5-1,TRBD1,TRBJ1-1,CASDETGKGTEAFF,TGCGCCAGCGACGAGACAGGGAAGGGCACTGAAGCTTTCTTT
-,TRBV19,TRBD1,TRBJ1-1,CASRSDRGGTEAFF,TGTGCCAGTAGATCGGACAGGGGTGGCACTGAAGCTTTCTTT
once,TRBV10-2,TRBD2,TRBJ2-1,CASSETGGRADEQFF,TGCGCCAGCAGCGAAACGGGGGGGAGGGCGGATGAGCAGTTCTTC
-,TRBV28,-,TRBJ1-2,CATGLQGNYGYTF,TGTGCCACGGGCCTACAGGGAAACTATGGCTACACCTTC
-,TRBV4-1,TRBD1,TRBJ2-5,CASSQDRTGGRETQYF,TGCGCCAGCAGCCAAGACCGGACAGGGGGCAGGGAGACCCAGTACTTC
-,TRBV9,-,TRBJ1-1,CASSVVGGSTEAFF,TGTGCCAGCAGCGTAGTAGGGGGATCCACTGAAGCTTTCTTT
-,TRBV12-5,TRBD2,TRBJ2-7,CASAPLGLASYEQYF,TGTGCTAGTGCCCCCCTGGGACTAGCGAGCTACGAGCAGTACTTC